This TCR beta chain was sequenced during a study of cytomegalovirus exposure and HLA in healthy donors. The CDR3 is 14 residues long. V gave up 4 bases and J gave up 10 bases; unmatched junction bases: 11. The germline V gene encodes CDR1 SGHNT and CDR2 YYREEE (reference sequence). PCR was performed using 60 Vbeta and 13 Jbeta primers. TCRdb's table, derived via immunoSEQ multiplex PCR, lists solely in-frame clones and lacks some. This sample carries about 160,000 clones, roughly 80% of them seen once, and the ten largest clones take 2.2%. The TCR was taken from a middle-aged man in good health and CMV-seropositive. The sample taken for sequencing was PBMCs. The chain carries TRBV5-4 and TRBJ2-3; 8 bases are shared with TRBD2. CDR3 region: CASSPGGEVSAQYF. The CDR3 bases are TGTGCCAGCAGCCCGGGAGGGGAGGTTAGCGCGCAGTATTTT.